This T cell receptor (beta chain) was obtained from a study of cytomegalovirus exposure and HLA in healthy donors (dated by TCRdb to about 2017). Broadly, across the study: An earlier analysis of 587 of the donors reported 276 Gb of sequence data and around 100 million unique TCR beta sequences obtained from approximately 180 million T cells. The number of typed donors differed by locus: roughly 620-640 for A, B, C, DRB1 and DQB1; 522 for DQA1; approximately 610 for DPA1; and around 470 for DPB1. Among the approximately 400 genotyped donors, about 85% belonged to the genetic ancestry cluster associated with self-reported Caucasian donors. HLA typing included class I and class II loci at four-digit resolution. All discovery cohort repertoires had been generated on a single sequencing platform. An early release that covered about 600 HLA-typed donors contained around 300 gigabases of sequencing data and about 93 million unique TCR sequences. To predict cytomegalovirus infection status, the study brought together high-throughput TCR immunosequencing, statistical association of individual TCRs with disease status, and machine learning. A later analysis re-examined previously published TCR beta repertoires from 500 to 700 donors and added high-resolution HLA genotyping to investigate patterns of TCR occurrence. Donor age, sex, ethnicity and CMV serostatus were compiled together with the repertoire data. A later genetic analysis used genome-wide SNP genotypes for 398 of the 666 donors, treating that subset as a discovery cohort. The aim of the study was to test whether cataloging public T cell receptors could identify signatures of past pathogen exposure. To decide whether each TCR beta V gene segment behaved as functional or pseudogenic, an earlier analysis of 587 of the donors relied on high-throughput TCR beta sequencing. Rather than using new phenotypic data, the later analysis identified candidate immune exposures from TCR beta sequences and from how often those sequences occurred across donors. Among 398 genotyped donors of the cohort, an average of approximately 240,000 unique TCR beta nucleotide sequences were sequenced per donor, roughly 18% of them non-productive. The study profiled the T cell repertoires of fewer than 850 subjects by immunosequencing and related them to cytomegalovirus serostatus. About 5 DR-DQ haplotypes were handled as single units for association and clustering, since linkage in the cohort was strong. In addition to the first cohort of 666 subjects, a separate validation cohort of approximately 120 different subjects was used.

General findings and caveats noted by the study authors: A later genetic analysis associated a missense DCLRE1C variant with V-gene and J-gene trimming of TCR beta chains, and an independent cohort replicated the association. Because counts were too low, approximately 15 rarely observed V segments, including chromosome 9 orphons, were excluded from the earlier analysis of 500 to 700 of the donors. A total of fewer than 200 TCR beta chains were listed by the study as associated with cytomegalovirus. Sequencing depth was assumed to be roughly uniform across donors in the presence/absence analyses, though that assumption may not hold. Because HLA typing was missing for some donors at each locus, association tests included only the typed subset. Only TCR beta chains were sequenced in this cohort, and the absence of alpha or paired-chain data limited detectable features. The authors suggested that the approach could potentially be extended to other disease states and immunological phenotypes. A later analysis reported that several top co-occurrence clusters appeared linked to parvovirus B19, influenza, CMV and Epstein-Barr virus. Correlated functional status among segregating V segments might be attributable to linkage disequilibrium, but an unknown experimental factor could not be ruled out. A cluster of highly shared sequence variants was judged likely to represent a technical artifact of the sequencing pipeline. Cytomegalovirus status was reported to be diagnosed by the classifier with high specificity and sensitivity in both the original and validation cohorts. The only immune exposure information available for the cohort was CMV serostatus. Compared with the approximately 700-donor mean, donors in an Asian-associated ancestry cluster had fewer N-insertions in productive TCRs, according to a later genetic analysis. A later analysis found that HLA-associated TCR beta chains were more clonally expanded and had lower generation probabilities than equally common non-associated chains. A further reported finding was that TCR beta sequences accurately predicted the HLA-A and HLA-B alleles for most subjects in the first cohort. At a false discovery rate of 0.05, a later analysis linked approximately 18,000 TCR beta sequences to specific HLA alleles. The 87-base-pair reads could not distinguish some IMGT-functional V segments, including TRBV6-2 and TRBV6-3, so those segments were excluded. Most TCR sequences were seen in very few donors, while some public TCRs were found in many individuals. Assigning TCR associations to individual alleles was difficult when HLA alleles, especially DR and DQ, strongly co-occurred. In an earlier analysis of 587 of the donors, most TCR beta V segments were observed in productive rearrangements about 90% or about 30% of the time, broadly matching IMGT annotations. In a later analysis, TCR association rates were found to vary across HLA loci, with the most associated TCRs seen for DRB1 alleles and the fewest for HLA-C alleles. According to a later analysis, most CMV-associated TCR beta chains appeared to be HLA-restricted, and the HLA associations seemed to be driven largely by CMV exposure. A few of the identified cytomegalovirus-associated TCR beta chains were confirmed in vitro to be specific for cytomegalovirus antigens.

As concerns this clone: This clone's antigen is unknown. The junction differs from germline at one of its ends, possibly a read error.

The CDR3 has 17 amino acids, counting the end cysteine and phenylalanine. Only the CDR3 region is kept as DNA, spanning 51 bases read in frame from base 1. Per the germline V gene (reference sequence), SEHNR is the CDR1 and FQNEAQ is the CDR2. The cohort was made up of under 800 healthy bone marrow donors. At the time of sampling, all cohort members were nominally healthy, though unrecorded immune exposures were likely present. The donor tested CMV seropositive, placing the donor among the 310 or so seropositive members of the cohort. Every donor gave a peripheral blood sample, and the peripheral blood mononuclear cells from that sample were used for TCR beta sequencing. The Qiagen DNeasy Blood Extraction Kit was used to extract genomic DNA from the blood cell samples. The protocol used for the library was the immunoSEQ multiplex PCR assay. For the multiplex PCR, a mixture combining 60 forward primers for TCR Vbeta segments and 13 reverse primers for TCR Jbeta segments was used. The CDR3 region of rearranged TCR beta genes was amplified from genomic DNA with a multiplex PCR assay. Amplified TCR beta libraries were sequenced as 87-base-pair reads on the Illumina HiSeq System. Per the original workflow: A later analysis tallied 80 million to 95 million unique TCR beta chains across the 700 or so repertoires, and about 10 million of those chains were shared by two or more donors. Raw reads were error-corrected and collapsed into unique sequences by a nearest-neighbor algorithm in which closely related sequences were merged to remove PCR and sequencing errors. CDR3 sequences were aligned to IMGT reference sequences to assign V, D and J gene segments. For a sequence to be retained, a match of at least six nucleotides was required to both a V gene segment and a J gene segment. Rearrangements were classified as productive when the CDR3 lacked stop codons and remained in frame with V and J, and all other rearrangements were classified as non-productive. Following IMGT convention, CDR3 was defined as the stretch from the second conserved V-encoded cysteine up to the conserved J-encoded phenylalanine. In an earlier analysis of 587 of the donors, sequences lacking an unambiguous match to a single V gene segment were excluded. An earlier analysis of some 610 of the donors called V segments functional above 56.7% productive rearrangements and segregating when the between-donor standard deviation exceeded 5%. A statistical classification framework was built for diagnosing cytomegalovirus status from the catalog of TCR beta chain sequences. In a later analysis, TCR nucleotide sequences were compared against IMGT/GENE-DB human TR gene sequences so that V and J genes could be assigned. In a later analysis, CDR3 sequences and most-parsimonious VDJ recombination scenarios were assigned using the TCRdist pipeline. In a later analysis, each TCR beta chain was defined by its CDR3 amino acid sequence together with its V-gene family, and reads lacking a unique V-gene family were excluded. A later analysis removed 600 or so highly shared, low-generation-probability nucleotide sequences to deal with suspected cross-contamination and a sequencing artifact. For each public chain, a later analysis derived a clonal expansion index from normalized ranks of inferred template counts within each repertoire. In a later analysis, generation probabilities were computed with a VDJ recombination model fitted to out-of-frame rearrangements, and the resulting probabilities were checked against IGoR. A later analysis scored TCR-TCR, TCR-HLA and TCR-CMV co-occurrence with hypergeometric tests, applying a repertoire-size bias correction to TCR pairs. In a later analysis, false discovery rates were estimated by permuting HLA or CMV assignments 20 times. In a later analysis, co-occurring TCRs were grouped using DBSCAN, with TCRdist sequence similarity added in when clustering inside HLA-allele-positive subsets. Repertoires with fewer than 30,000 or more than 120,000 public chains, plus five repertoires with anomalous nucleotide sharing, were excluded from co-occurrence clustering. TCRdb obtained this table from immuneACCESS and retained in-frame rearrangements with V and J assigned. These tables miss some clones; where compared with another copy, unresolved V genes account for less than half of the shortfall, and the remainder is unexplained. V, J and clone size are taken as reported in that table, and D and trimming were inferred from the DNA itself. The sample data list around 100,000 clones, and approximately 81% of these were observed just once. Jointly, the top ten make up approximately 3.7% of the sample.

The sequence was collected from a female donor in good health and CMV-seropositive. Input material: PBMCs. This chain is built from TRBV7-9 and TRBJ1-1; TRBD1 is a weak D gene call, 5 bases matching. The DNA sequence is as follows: TGTTCCAGCAGCTTAGGAGGCTCAGCCCGGGGGGACACTGAAGCTTTCTTT. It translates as CSSSLGGSARGDTEAFF.